Following are 11 T cell receptor beta chains from one sample sequenced in a study of CXCR3-negative and CXCR3-positive naive CD8 T cells. Overall study findings and caveats: CXCR3-positive naive cells had TRB CDR3s that were more hydrophobic than CXCR3-negative naive cells had.

TRB cDNA was prepared as libraries by UMI-labeled 5' RACE. TCRdb reworked the 5' RACE reads into one entry per CDR3 protein, no DNA. The sample data list over 150,000 distinct CDR3 sequences. No antigen is known for these receptors. Sequenced sample: naive CXCR3+ CD8+ T cells from blood. Subset in this sample: CD45RO-CCR7+CD27+CD95- naive CD8+ T cells expressing CXCR3 (TNR3+). These receptor sequences come from a human donor in good health. Some clones in this sample may be carry-over from other donors' samples.

The chain combines TRBV4-3 with TRBJ2-7. Per germline, CDR1 LGHNA and CDR2 YSLEER. CDR3 size: 15 residues. CDR3 sequence reads: CASSQDRRISYEQYF.

The chain carries TRBV29-1 and TRBJ2-4. The CDR3 has 14 amino acids. Germline V gene sequence: CDR1 SQVTM, CDR2 ANQGSEA. CDR3 residues: CSVVGVLAKNIQYF.

The chain joins TRBV7-6 to TRBJ2-1; TCRdb returns TRBD2, unconfirmable since there is no DNA. The CDR3 totals 16 residues. Per the germline V gene, CDR1 is SGHVS and CDR2 is FNYEAQ. The CDR3 sequence is CASTLEAGGPWNEQFF.

The chain carries TRBV27 and TRBJ2-7. There are 11 residues in the CDR3. The V gene's germline CDR1 is MNHEY and CDR2 SMNVEV (reference sequence). This chain's CDR3 is CASSLGSEQYF.

The gene calls are TRBV2 and TRBJ2-5. This CDR3 is 13 amino acids long. Germline CDR1 SNHLY, CDR2 FYNNEI. CDR3 protein: CASSGPNQETQYF.

The rearrangement links TRBV11-2 to TRBJ2-1; without DNA, the TCRdb call of TRBD2 cannot be checked. There are 16 residues in the CDR3. From germline, CDR1 is SGHAT and CDR2 FQNNGV. Here the CDR3 reads CASSSLAGPLYNEQFF.

CDR3 residues: CAAGGVFGAAQYF. The chain has TRBV12-3 or TRBV12-4 and TRBJ2-3; the D call from TCRdb, TRBD1, cannot be confirmed without DNA. CDR3 length: 13 amino acids.

The rearrangement uses TRBV19 and TRBJ1-1; absent DNA, TCRdb's TRBD1 call cannot be checked. In germline, CDR1 is LNHDA, CDR2 SQIVND (reference sequence). CDR3 size: 15 residues. CDR3: CASSWTGGGTTEAFF.

This chain connects TRBV4-3 to TRBJ1-5. CDR3 size: 15 residues. The germline V gene has CDR1 LGHNA and CDR2 YSLEER. CDR3 region: CASSDGYDSNQPQHF.

The gene calls are TRBV6-6 and TRBJ1-5. The CDR3 spans 12 residues. Germline CDR1 MNHNY, CDR2 SVGAGI (reference sequence). This chain's CDR3 is CASSQDNQPQHF.

The gene calls are TRBV4-1 and TRBJ2-1; there is no DNA to check the TCRdb D call of TRBD2. The CDR3 runs 17 residues. Germline V gene data show CDR1 as MGHRA and CDR2 as YSYEKL. The CDR3 here is CASSQEWAGLRGGEQFF.